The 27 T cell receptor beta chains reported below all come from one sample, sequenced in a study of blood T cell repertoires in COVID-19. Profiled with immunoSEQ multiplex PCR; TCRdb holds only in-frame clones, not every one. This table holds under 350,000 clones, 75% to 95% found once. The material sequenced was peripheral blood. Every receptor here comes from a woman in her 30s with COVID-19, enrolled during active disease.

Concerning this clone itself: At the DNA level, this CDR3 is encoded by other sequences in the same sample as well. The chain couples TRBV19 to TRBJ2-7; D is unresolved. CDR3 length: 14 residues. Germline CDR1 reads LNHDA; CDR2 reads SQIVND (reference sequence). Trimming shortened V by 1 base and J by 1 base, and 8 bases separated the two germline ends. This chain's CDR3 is CASSIGSGSYEQYF. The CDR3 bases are TGTGCCAGTAGTATAGGATCGGGTTCCTACGAGCAGTACTTC.

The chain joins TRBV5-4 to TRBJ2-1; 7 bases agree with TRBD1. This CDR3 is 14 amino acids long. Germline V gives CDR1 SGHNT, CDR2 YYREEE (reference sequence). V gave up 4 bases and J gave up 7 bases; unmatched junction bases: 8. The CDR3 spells CASSRGQVQNEQFF. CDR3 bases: TGTGCCAGCAGCAGAGGACAGGTCCAAAATGAGCAGTTCTTC.

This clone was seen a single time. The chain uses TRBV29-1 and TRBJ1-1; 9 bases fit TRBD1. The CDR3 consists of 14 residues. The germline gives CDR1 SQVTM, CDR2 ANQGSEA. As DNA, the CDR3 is TGCAGTGGCAGGACAGGGGAGGGGTACACTGAAGCTTTCTTT. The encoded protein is CSGRTGEGYTEAFF.

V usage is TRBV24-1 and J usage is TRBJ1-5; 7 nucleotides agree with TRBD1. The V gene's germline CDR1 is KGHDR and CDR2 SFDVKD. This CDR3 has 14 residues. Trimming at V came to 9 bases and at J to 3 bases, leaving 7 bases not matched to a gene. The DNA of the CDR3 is TGTGCCACCGCGGGGACAGACAACAATCAGCCCCAGCATTTT. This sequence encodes CATAGTDNNQPQHF.

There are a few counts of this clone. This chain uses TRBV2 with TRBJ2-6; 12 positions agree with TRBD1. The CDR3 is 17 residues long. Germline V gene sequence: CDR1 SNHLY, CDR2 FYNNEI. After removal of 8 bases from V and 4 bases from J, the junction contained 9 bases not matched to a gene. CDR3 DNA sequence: TGTGCCAGCCACCGGGACAGGGGGCGCCTGGGGGCCAACGTCCTGACTTTC. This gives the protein CASHRDRGRLGANVLTF.

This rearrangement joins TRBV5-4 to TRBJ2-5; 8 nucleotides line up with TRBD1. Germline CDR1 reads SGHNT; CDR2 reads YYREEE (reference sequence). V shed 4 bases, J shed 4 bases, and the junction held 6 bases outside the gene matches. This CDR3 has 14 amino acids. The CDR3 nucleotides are TGTGCCAGCAGCCCAAAGGACAGGGTAGAGACCCAGTACTTC. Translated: CASSPKDRVETQYF.

This chain's CDR3 is CASSLALQPQHF. The CDR3, as DNA: TGTGCCAGCAGCTTAGCGCTACAGCCCCAGCATTTT. V is TRBV7-8 and J is TRBJ1-5; no definite D call. The CDR3 totals 12 residues. The germline gives CDR1 SGHVS, CDR2 FQNEAQ. The germline V and J ends were trimmed by 0 bases and 7 bases, with 4 bases remaining between them.

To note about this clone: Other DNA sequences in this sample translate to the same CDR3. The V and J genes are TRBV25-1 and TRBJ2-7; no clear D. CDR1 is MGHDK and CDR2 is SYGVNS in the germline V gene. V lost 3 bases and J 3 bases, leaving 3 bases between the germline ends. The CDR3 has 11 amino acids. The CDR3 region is CASSDLYEQYF. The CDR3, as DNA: TGTGCCAGCAGTGACCTCTACGAGCAGTACTTC.

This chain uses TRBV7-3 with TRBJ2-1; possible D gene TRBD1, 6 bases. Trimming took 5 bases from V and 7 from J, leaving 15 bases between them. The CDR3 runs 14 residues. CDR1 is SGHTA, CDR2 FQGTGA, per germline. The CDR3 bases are TGTGCCAGCAGCGCCTTAGGACAGATTAATGAGCAGTTCTTC. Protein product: CASSALGQINEQFF.

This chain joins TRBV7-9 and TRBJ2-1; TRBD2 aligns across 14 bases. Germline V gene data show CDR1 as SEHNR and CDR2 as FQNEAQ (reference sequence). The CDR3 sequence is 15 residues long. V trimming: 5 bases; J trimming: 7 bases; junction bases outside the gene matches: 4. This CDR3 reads CASSKGLAGVNEQFF. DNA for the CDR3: TGTGCCAGCAGCAAGGGACTAGCGGGAGTAAATGAGCAGTTCTTC.

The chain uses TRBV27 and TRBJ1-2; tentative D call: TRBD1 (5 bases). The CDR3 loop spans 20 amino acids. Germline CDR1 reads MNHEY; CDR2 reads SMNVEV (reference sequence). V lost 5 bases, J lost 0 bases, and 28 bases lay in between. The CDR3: CASSPVPWGSRTRTNYGYTF. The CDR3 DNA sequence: TGTGCCAGCAGTCCCGTTCCATGGGGCTCACGGACCAGGACTAACTATGGCTACACCTTC.

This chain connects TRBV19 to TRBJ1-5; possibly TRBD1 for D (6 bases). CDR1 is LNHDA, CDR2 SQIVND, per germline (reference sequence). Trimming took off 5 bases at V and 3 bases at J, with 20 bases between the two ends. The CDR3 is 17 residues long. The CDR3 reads CASSGVGGTGLNQPQHF. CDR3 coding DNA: TGTGCCAGTAGTGGTGTTGGTGGCACAGGGCTCAATCAGCCCCAGCATTTT.

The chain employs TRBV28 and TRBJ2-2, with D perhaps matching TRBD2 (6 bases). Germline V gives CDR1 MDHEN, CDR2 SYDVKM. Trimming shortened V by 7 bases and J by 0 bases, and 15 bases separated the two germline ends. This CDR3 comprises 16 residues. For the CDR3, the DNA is TGTGCCAGCATCTGGGGAGGCAACCCGAACACCGGGGAGCTGTTTTTT. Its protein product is CASIWGGNPNTGELFF.

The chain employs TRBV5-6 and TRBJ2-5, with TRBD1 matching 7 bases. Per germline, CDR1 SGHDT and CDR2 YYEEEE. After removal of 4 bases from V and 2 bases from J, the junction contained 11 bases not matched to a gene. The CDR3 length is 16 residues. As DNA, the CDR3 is TGTGCCAGCAGCCTTCGGACAGGCTACGAGCAAGAGACCCAGTACTTC. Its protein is CASSLRTGYEQETQYF.

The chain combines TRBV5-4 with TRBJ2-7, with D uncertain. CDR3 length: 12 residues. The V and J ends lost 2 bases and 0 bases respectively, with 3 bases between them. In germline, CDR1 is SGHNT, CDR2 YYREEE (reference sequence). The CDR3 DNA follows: TGTGCCAGCAGCTTCAACTCCTACGAGCAGTACTTC. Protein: CASSFNSYEQYF.

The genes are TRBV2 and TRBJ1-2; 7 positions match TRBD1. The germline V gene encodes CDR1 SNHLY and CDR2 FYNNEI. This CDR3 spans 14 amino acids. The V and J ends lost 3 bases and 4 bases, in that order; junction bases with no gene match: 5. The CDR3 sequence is CASSEDRQPYGYTF. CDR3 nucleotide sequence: TGTGCCAGCAGTGAGGACAGGCAACCCTATGGCTACACCTTC. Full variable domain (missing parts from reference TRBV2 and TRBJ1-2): EPEVTQTPSHQVTQMGQEVILRCVPISNHLYFYWYRQILGQKVEFLVSFYNNEISEKSEIFDDQFSVERPDGSNFTLKIRSTKLEDSAMYFCASSEDRQPYGYTFGSGTRLTVV.

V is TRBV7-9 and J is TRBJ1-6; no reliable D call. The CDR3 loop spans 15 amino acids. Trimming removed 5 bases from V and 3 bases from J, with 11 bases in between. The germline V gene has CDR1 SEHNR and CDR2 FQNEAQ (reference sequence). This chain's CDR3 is CASSLYRDYNSPLHF. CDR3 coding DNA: TGTGCCAGCAGCCTGTACCGAGACTATAATTCACCCCTCCACTTT.

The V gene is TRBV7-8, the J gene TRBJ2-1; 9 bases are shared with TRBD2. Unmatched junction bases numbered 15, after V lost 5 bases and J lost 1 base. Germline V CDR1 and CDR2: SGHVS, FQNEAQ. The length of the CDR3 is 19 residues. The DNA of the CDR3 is TGTGCCAGCAGCGCCTGGCGAGCGGGAGGCAAGATTTCCTACAATGAGCAGTTCTTC. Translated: CASSAWRAGGKISYNEQFF.

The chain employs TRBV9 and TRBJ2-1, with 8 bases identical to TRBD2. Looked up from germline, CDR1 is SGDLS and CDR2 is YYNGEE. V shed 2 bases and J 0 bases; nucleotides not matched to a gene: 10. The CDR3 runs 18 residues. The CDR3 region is CASSVRTSGRSSYNEQFF. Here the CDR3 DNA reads TGTGCCAGCAGCGTCCGTACTAGCGGTAGGAGCTCCTACAATGAGCAGTTCTTC. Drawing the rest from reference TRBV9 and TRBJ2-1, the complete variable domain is DSGVTQTPKHLITATGQRVTLRCSPRSGDLSVYWYQQSLDQGLQFLIQYYNGEERAKGNILERFSAQQFPDLHSELNLSSLELGDSALYFCASSVRTSGRSSYNEQFFGPGTRLTVL.

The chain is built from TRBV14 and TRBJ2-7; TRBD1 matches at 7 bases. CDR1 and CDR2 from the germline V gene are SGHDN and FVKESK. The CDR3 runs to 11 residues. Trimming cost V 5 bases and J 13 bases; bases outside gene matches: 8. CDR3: CASSTGEGRYF. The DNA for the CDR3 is TGTGCCAGCAGCACAGGGGAAGGGCGATACTTC. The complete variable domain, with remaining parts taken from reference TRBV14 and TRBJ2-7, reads EAGVTQFPSHSVIEKGQTVTLRCDPISGHDNLYWYRRVMGKEIKFLLHFVKESKQDESGMPNNRFLAERTGGTYSTLKVQPAELEDSGVYFCASSTGEGRYFGPGTRLTVT.

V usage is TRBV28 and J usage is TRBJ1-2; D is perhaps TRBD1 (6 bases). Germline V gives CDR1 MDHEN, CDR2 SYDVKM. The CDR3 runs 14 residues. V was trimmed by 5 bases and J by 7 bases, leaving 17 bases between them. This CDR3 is CASSLQDSAFGYTF. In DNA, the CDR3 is TGTGCCAGCAGTCTACAGGACAGTGCGTTTGGCTACACCTTC.

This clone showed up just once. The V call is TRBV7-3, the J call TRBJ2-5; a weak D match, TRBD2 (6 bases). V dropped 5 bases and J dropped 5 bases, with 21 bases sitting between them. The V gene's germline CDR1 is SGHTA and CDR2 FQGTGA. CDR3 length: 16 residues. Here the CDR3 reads CASSPTDGRVGETQYF. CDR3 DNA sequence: TGTGCCAGCAGCCCTACGGACGGGAGAGTTGGGGAGACCCAGTACTTC.

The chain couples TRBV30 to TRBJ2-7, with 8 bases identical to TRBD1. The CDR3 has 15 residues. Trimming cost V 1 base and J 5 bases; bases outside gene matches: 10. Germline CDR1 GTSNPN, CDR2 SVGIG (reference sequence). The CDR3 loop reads CAWSEKTGVGHEQYF. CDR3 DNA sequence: TGTGCCTGGAGTGAGAAGACAGGGGTAGGCCACGAGCAGTACTTC.

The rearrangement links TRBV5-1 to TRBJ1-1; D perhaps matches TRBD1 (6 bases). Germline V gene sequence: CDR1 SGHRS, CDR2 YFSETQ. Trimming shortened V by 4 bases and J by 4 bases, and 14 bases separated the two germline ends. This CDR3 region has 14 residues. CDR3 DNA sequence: TGCGCCAGCAGCCCGGCCGGGGGGCCCACTGAAGCTTTCTTT. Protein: CASSPAGGPTEAFF.

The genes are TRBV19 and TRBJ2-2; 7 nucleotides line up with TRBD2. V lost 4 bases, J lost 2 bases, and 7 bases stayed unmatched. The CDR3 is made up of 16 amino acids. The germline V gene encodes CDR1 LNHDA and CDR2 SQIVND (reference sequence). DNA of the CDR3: TGTGCCAGTAGTAGTCGGTCTAGCGGAAACACCGGGGAGCTGTTTTTT. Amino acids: CASSSRSSGNTGELFF.

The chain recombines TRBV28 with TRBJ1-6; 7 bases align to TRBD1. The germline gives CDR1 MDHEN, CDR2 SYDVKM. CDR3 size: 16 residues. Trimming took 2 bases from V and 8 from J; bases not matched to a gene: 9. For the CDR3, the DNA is TGTGCCAGCAGTTTAATCGGGACAGTACCCCATTCACCCCTCCACTTT. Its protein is CASSLIGTVPHSPLHF. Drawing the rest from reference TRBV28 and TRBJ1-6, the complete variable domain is DVKVTQSSRYLVKRTGEKVFLECVQDMDHENMFWYRQDPGLGLRLIYFSYDVKMKEKGDIPEGYSVSREKKERFSLILESASTNQTSMYLCASSLIGTVPHSPLHFGNGTRLTVT.

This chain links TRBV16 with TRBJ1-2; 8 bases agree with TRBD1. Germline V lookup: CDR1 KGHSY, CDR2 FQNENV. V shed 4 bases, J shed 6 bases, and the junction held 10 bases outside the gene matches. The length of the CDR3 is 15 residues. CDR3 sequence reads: CASSPLNTGGNGYTF. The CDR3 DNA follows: TGTGCCAGCAGCCCATTGAACACAGGGGGTAATGGCTACACCTTC.